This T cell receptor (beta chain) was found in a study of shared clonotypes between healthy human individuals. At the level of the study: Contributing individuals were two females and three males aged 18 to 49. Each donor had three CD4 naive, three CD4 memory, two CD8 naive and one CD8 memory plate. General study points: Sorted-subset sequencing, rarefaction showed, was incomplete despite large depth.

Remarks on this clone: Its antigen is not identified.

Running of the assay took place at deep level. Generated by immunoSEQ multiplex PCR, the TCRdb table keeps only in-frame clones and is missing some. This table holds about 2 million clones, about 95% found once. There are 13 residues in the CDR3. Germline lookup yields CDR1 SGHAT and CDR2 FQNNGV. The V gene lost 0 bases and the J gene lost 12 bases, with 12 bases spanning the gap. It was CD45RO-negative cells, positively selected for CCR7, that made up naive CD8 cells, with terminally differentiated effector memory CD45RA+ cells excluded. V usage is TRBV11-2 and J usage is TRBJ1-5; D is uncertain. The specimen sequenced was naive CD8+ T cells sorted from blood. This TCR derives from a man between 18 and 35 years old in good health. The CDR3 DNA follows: TGTGCCAGCAGCTTAGAGTTGACCTCCGGCCAGCATTTT. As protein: CASSLELTSGQHF. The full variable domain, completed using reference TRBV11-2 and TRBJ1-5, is EAGVAQSPRYKIIEKRQSVAFWCNPISGHATLYWYQQILGQGPKLLIQFQNNGVVDDSQLPKDRFSAERLKGVDSTLKIQPAKLEDSAVYLCASSLELTSGQHFGDGTRLSIL.